The 8 T cell receptor beta chains reported below all come from one sample, sequenced in a study of neoadjuvant nivolumab and ipilimumab in lung cancer. TCRdb keeps only in-frame clones here, not all; method: immunoSEQ multiplex PCR. The sample includes around 20,000 clones, more than 75% of them seen just once. The sample was tumor tissue, taken after neoadjuvant nivolumab, alone or with ipilimumab, at or shortly before surgery. Every receptor here comes from an adult with non-small cell lung cancer.

The chain couples TRBV18 to TRBJ2-5, with D uncertain. Trimming shortened V by 2 bases and J by 4 bases, and 14 bases separated the two germline ends. The germline V gene encodes CDR1 KGHSH and CDR2 LQKENI. The CDR3 runs 15 residues. The CDR3 DNA follows: TGTGCCAGCTCACCAAGGTCAGACGGCGGAGAGACCCAGTACTTC. Translated: CASSPRSDGGETQYF.

The chain carries TRBV28 and TRBJ1-1; D gene uncertain. The CDR3 loop spans 16 amino acids. With 5 bases removed from V and 13 bases from J, the gap between germline ends came to 29 bases. Per the germline V gene, CDR1 is MDHEN and CDR2 is SYDVKM. CDR3 loop: CASSPQTSSLTAVGFF. The DNA of the CDR3 is TGTGCCAGCAGTCCCCAGACTTCTAGTTTGACTGCCGTTGGTTTCTTT.

V gene TRBV6-5 combines with J gene TRBJ2-1, with D possibly matching TRBD1 (5 bases). Trimming shortened V by 7 bases and J by 5 bases, and 15 bases separated the two germline ends. The CDR3 totals 14 residues. CDR1 is MNHEY and CDR2 is SVGAGI in the germline V gene. The CDR3 sequence is CASTSQGRHNEQFF. Written as DNA, the CDR3 is TGTGCCAGCACCTCCCAGGGAAGGCACAATGAGCAGTTCTTC.

The CDR3 loop reads CASSQDLLGNIQYF. The CDR3 coding sequence is TGCGCCAGCAGCCAAGATCTCCTGGGGAACATTCAGTACTTC. The genes are TRBV4-3 and TRBJ2-4; D not certain. Germline V gives CDR1 LGHNA, CDR2 YSLEER. Trimming shortened V by 0 bases and J by 7 bases, and 10 bases separated the two germline ends. The CDR3 loop spans 14 amino acids.

The chain recombines TRBV18 with TRBJ2-5; 7 bases fit TRBD2. Per the germline V gene, CDR1 is KGHSH and CDR2 is LQKENI. The CDR3 extends over 15 amino acids. Trimming removed 3 bases from V and 3 bases from J; junction bases left unmatched: 7. CDR3 loop: CASSPTRSGEETQYF. The CDR3 nucleotides are TGTGCCAGCTCACCCACCAGAAGCGGGGAAGAGACCCAGTACTTC.

V gene TRBV19 combines with J gene TRBJ2-7; 10 nucleotides agree with TRBD2. V lost 9 bases and J lost 3; bases outside the gene matches: 5. Germline loops: CDR1 LNHDA, CDR2 SQIVND (reference sequence). The CDR3 is 13 amino acids. The CDR3 region has the DNA TGTGCCAGCAAACCTAGCGGGAGCTACGAGCAGTACTTC. Translated: CASKPSGSYEQYF.

This chain connects TRBV4-3 to TRBJ2-1, with 10 positions matching TRBD2. The CDR3 covers 16 residues. Unmatched junction bases numbered 8, after V lost 1 base and J lost 8 bases. Per germline, CDR1 LGHNA and CDR2 YSLEER. The CDR3 sequence: CASSQGPSGSPDEQFF. The CDR3 coding sequence is TGCGCCAGCAGCCAAGGTCCTAGCGGGAGCCCCGATGAGCAGTTCTTC.

This clone came up once. The rearrangement uses TRBV5-1 and TRBJ1-3; D is possibly TRBD1 (5 bases). Germline CDR1 SGHRS, CDR2 YFSETQ. The CDR3 sequence is 14 residues long. Between the trimmed V and J ends, which lost 4 bases and 1 base, there was a span of 9 bases. As DNA, the CDR3 is TGCGCCAGCAGCCCCAGGGTTTCTGGAAACACCATATATTTT. Translating it yields CASSPRVSGNTIYF.